This T cell receptor beta chain stems from a study of blood T cell repertoires in COVID-19. About the study: T cells, B-cell-depleted T cells, or PBMCs provided the cDNA or gDNA that served as material.

Libraries were prepared by immunoSEQ multiplex PCR; TCRdb keeps only in-frame clonotypes and omits some of them. The sample holds around 100,000 clones, over 75% seen once. The germline gives CDR1 SGHKS, CDR2 YYEKEE (reference sequence). The CDR3 has 16 amino acids. The junction had 8 bases not matched to a gene; V was cut back by 6 bases and J by 2 bases. This TCR came from a man aged 45 to 65 with acute or convalescent COVID-19. Sequencing input: peripheral blood. This chain connects TRBV5-5 to TRBJ2-2; 9 bases are a match to TRBD1. As DNA, the CDR3 is TGTGCCAGCACCCCTTGGACAGGGGTCAACACCGGGGAGCTGTTTTTT. This translates into CASTPWTGVNTGELFF.